This T cell receptor (beta chain) was recorded in a study of blood T cell repertoires in COVID-19. About the study: The samples span acute and convalescent COVID-19 from the United States, Italy and Spain. Sources were T cells, B-cell-depleted T cells, or PBMCs; the material itself was cDNA or gDNA.

Germline V gene sequence: CDR1 DFQATT, CDR2 SNEGSKA (reference sequence). The CDR3 is 17 residues long. With 3 bases clipped from V and 1 base from J, the junction kept 13 bases outside the gene matches. Sequenced by immunoSEQ multiplex PCR; TCRdb stores in-frame clones only, minus some. Among under 20,000 clones listed, 91% were seen once. The chain combines TRBV20-1 with TRBJ2-3; 7 bases align to TRBD1. The sequence was collected from a human donor in a cohort sampled during active COVID-19. Sequenced material: peripheral blood. The CDR3 bases are TGCAGTGCTAGTCAGTACCGGGACAGCGGACGCACAGATACGCAGTATTTT. It translates to CSASQYRDSGRTDTQYF.